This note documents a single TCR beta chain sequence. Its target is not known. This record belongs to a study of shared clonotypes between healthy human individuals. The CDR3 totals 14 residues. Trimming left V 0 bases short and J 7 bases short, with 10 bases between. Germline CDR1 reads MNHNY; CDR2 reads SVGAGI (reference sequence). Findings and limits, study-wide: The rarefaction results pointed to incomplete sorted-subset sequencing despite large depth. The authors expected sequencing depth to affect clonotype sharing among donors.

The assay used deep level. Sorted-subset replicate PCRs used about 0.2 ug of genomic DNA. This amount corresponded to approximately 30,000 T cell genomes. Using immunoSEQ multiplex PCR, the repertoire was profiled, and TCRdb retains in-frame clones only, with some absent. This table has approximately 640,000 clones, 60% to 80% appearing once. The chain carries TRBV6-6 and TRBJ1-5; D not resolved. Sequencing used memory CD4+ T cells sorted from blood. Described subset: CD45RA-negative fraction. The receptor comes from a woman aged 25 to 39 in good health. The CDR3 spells CASSYSGMRQPQHF. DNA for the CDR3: TGTGCCAGCAGTTACTCAGGGATGAGACAGCCCCAGCATTTT.